The source of this T cell receptor beta chain is a study of blood T cells in healthy people across ages. With 3 bases removed from V and 3 bases from J, the gap between germline ends came to 8 bases. The CDR3 covers 13 residues. Germline V gene lookup returns CDR1 PRHDT and CDR2 FYEKMQ (reference sequence). This clonotype was observed once. It was with a sample-barcoded 5' primer and a J-beta primer mix that a second PCR of roughly 7 to 11 cycles was run. TCRdb recomputed calls from the 5' RACE reads with MiXCR, one row per CDR3 protein. The sample shows 1.5 million to 2 million distinct CDR3 sequences, about 49% of them seen only once.

V gene TRBV13 combines with J gene TRBJ1-1; TRBD1 might be the D (6 bases). The TCR comes from a woman between 40 and 55 years old in good health. Sequencing input: blood. CDR3: CASSFAGDTEAFF. CDR3 DNA sequence: TGTGCCAGCAGCTTTGCAGGGGACACTGAAGCTTTCTTT.